The source of this T cell receptor beta chain is a study of T cell repertoires in cytomegalovirus infection. This clonotype appeared many times. TCRdb passed the reads through MiXCR, listing each CDR3 protein once. Of 350,000 to 450,000 distinct CDR3 sequences in the sample, 18% were seen once. In germline, CDR1 is SEHNR, CDR2 FQNEAQ (reference sequence). This CDR3 spans 19 amino acids. V was pared by 2 bases and J by 0 bases, with 11 bases of the junction left unmatched. This clonotype was obtained from a human donor in good health (CMV status not recorded). Some clones in this sample may be carry-over from other donors' samples. The J gene is TRBJ2-1, the V gene TRBV7-9; TRBD1 aligns across 9 bases. Sequenced material: PBMCs. This CDR3 reads CASSLIGTGLDISYNEQFF. CDR3 DNA: TGTGCCAGCAGCTTAATCGGGACAGGGTTAGATATCTCCTACAATGAGCAGTTCTTC. Looking up the rest from reference TRBV7-9 and TRBJ2-1 gives the full variable domain: DTGVSQNPRHKITKRGQNVTFRCDPISEHNRLYWYRQTLGQGPEFLTYFQNEAQLEKSRLLSDRFSAERPKGSFSTLEIQRTEQGDSAMYLCASSLIGTGLDISYNEQFFGPGTRLTVL.